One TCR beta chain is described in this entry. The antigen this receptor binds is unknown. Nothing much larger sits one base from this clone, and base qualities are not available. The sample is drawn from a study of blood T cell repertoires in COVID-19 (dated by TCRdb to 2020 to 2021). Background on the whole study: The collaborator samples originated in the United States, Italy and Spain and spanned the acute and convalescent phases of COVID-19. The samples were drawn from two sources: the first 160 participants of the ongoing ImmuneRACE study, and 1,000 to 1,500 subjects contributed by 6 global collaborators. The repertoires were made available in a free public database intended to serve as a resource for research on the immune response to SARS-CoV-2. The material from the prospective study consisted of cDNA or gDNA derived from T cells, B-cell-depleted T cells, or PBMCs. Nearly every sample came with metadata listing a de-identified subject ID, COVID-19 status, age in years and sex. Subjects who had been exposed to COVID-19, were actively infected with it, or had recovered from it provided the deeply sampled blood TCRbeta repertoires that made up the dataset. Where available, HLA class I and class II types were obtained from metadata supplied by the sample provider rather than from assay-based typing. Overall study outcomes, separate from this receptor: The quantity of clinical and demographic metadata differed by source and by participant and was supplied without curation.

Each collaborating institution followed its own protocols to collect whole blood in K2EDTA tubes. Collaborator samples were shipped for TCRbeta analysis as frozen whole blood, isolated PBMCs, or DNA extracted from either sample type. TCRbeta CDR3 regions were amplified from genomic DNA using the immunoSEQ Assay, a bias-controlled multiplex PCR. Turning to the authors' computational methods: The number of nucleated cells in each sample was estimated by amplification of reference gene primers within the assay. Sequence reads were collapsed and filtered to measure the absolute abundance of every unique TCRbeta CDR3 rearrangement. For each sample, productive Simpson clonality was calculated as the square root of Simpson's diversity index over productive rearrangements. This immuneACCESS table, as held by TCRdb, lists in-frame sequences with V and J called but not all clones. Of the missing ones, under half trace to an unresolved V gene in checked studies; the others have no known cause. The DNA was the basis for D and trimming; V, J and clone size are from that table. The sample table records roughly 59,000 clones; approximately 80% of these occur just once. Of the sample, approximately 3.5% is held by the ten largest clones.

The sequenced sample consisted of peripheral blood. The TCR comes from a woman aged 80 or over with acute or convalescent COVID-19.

This receptor carries the CDR3 CASRGSGDTEAFF. The bases are TGTGCCAGCAGAGGGTCGGGAGACACTGAAGCTTTCTTT. The chain is made from TRBV2 and TRBJ1-1, with no reliable assignment of the D segment. Trimming removed 6 bases from V and 3 bases from J, leaving 11 bases between the germline ends. The CDR3 starts with the cysteine, ends with the phenylalanine, and has 13 residues. The read is trimmed to its CDR3 DNA, 39 bases read in frame from base 1. CDR1 and CDR2 are drawn from the germline V gene: SNHLY, FYNNEI.